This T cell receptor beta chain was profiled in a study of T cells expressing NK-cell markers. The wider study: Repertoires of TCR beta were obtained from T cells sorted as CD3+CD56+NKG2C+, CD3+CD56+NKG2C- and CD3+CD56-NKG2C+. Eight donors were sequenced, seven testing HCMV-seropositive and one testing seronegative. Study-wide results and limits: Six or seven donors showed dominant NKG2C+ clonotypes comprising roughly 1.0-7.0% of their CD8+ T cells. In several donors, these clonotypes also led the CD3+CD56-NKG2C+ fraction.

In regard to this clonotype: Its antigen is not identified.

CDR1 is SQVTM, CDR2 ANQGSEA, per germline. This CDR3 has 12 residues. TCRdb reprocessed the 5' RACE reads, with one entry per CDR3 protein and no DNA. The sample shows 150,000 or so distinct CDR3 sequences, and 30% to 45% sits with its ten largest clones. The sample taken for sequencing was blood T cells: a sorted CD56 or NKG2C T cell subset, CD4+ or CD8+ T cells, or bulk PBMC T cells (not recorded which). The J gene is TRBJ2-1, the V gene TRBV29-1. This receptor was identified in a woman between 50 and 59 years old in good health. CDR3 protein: CSVEDGSAEQFF.